Listed here are 20 T cell receptor beta chains from one sample, sequenced in a study of blood T cell repertoires in COVID-19. Assay: immunoSEQ multiplex PCR; the TCRdb copy retains only in-frame clones and omits some. Of about 120,000 clones listed, approximately 70% are singletons. Sequenced input: peripheral blood. These receptors were taken from a woman aged 55-69 years with acute or convalescent COVID-19.

The chain couples TRBV7-9 to TRBJ2-3, with 11 bases that match TRBD2. This CDR3 comprises 17 residues. V trimming: 5 bases; J trimming: 0 bases; junction bases outside the gene matches: 7. The V gene's germline CDR1 is SEHNR and CDR2 FQNEAQ (reference sequence). CDR3 amino acids: CASSLGTSGLSTDTQYF. The CDR3 nucleotides read TGTGCCAGCAGCCTTGGGACTAGCGGATTAAGCACAGATACGCAGTATTTT.

V and J are TRBV12-3 or TRBV12-4 and TRBJ1-2, with 7 nucleotides matching TRBD1. The CDR3 length is 13 residues. V shed 7 bases and J 5 bases; nucleotides not matched to a gene: 7. CDR3 nucleotide sequence: TGTGCCAGCAAAAGGGACAGCTATTATGGCTACACCTTC. Amino acid sequence: CASKRDSYYGYTF.

The J gene is TRBJ1-1, the V gene TRBV2; D ambiguous. This CDR3 is 14 amino acids long. V dropped 1 base and J dropped 0 bases, with 6 bases sitting between them. The germline CDR1 and CDR2 sequences are SNHLY and FYNNEI. CDR3 amino acids: CASSEGAVNTEAFF. DNA for the CDR3: TGTGCCAGCAGTGAAGGGGCCGTGAACACTGAAGCTTTCTTT.

The chain has TRBV16 and TRBJ1-2; D ambiguous. The CDR3 has 14 amino acids. V lost 0 bases and J 8 bases, leaving 13 bases between the germline ends. CDR1 is KGHSY, CDR2 FQNENV, per germline. The CDR3 bases are TGTGCCAGCAGCCAATCGGTGCAGGCTGGGGGCTACACCTTC. Translating it yields CASSQSVQAGGYTF.

V gene TRBV19 combines with J gene TRBJ1-1, with D perhaps matching TRBD1 (6 bases). There are 18 residues in the CDR3. Per the germline V gene, CDR1 is LNHDA and CDR2 is SQIVND (reference sequence). Trimming took off 2 bases at V and 7 bases at J, with 26 bases between the two ends. The CDR3 sequence: CASSITRQAYLQNDEAFF. CDR3 DNA: TGTGCCAGTAGTATAACTCGACAGGCTTATCTGCAAAATGATGAAGCTTTCTTT.

This rearrangement joins TRBV20-1 to TRBJ2-5, with a possible D match to TRBD1 (5 bases). The CDR3 consists of 13 residues. V shed 3 bases and J shed 4 bases, with 12 bases lying between them. Germline loops: CDR1 DFQATT, CDR2 SNEGSKA (reference sequence). CDR3 in DNA: TGCAGTGCTAGTTCGACAGCCCGAGAGACCCAGTACTTC. Its protein product is CSASSTARETQYF.

The chain combines TRBV9 with TRBJ1-4; D unresolved. CDR3 length: 15 residues. V was shortened by 3 bases and J by 7 bases, with 16 bases between the two germline ends. Germline V gene data show CDR1 as SGDLS and CDR2 as YYNGEE. The CDR3 bases are TGTGCCAGCAGCGCCGCCGCGGGCAGCTCTGAAAAACTGTTTTTT. Encoded protein: CASSAAAGSSEKLFF.

This chain links TRBV6-6 with TRBJ2-1, with unresolved D. The germline V gene encodes CDR1 MNHNY and CDR2 SVGAGI (reference sequence). Trimming removed 6 bases at V and 6 bases at J, with 12 bases between. CDR3 length: 13 residues. The CDR3 coding sequence is TGTGCCAGCAGCCAAGACACCCCCAATGAGCAGTTCTTC. Translation gives CASSQDTPNEQFF.

The chain employs TRBV5-4 and TRBJ1-4; D call uncertain. The CDR3 covers 14 residues. Germline V gives CDR1 SGHNT, CDR2 YYREEE (reference sequence). Between the trimmed V and J ends, which lost 5 bases and 0 bases, there was a span of 8 bases. The CDR3 sequence is CASRNSATNEKLFF. CDR3 sequence (DNA): TGTGCCAGCAGGAACAGTGCAACTAATGAAAAACTGTTTTTT.

This chain connects TRBV5-1 to TRBJ1-2; no clear D. The CDR3 runs to 15 residues. Germline CDR1 is SGHRS and CDR2 is YFSETQ. V was shortened by 1 base and J by 8 bases, with 18 bases between the two germline ends. CDR3 DNA: TGCGCCAGCAGCTTGTCCGGCGACATGCCCAAAGGCTACACCTTC. Encoded protein: CASSLSGDMPKGYTF.

The chain is built from TRBV29-1 and TRBJ2-7, with 10 nucleotides matching TRBD1. This CDR3 is built from 16 residues. V trimming: 6 bases; J trimming: 2 bases; junction bases outside the gene matches: 13. The V gene's germline CDR1 is SQVTM and CDR2 ANQGSEA. The CDR3 sequence is CSVKTPGTGVTYEQYF. CDR3 bases: TGCAGCGTGAAAACCCCCGGGACAGGGGTCACCTACGAGCAGTACTTC.

The CDR3 region is CASARSGQESEAFF. The CDR3 bases are TGCGCCAGCGCTAGATCGGGACAGGAGAGTGAAGCTTTCTTT. The J gene is TRBJ1-1, the V gene TRBV5-1; 8 bases match TRBD1. The germline V gene encodes CDR1 SGHRS and CDR2 YFSETQ. CDR3 length: 14 amino acids. With V trimmed by 7 bases and J by 7 bases, 12 bases remained unmatched.

The chain uses TRBV28 and TRBJ1-5, with D possibly TRBD1 on 5 matching bases. This CDR3 spans 23 amino acids. V was clipped by 5 bases and J by 0 bases, with 35 bases between them. Germline-derived CDR1 and CDR2 are MDHEN and SYDVKM. The CDR3 loop is CASSMDILIHRMGNSNSNQPQHF. The CDR3 DNA sequence: TGTGCCAGCAGTATGGACATACTCATTCACCGCATGGGTAATTCAAATAGCAATCAGCCCCAGCATTTT.

This chain joins TRBV6-5 and TRBJ2-1; 13 positions agree with TRBD2. Per germline, CDR1 MNHEY and CDR2 SVGAGI. This CDR3 contains 13 residues. With V trimmed by 5 bases and J by 13 bases, 5 bases remained unmatched. CDR3 nucleotide sequence: TGTGCCAGCAGTAAACTAGCGGGGGGGCCTCAGTTCTTC. This codes for CASSKLAGGPQFF.

The chain carries TRBV11-2 and TRBJ1-1; D not certain. The ends were cut back, 2 bases at V and 1 base at J, with 5 bases in the middle. The CDR3 is made up of 13 amino acids. CDR1 is SGHAT and CDR2 is FQNNGV in the germline V gene. This CDR3 reads CASSLSRNTEAFF. CDR3 bases: TGTGCCAGCAGCTTAAGTAGGAACACTGAAGCTTTCTTT.

The V and J genes are TRBV19 and TRBJ1-4; D is unresolved. Between the trimmed V and J ends, which lost 6 bases and 5 bases, there was a span of 16 bases. CDR3 length: 15 residues. Germline V gene sequence: CDR1 LNHDA, CDR2 SQIVND (reference sequence). DNA of the CDR3: TGTGCCAGTAGGAGAGACCGGGTCAAGAATGAAAAACTGTTTTTT. This encodes CASRRDRVKNEKLFF.

The rearrangement joins TRBV24-1 to TRBJ1-1; D is unresolved. Trimming took 2 bases from V and 8 from J, leaving 11 bases between them. Germline V lookup: CDR1 KGHDR, CDR2 SFDVKD. This CDR3 has 13 residues. The CDR3 DNA reads as TGTGCCACCAGTGATTCGGGTCTGAGAGAAGCTTTCTTT. Residues: CATSDSGLREAFF.

This chain connects TRBV19 to TRBJ1-1; D perhaps matches TRBD1 (6 bases). Trimming shortened V by 8 bases and J by 8 bases, and 12 bases separated the two germline ends. Germline CDR1 LNHDA, CDR2 SQIVND (reference sequence). The CDR3 runs 11 residues. CDR3 residues: CASRGGYEAFF. The CDR3 DNA reads as TGTGCCAGTCGAGGGGGTTACGAAGCTTTCTTT.

Note on this clone: One junction end disagrees with the germline gene, perhaps due to a read error. The V and J genes are TRBV6-5 and TRBJ2-2; no clear D gene. The CDR3 totals 14 residues. Per germline, CDR1 MNHEY and CDR2 SVGAGI. CDR3 nucleotides: TGTGCCAGCAGTGACTCCCACTACACCGGGGAGCTGTTTTTT. Translated, it gives CASSDSHYTGELFF.

V is TRBV12-5 and J is TRBJ2-1; 8 nucleotides line up with TRBD1. CDR1 and CDR2 (germline): LGHNT, FRNRAP. V lost 7 bases to trimming and J lost 5 bases; unmatched junction nucleotides: 4. The CDR3 is made up of 13 amino acids. CDR3 residues: CASAARGHNEQFF. CDR3 nucleotides: TGTGCTAGTGCTGCCAGGGGGCACAATGAGCAGTTCTTC.